Below are 7 T cell receptor beta chains sequenced from a single sample in a study of cytomegalovirus exposure and HLA in healthy donors. PCR employed 60 Vbeta and 13 Jbeta primers. Profiled with immunoSEQ multiplex PCR; TCRdb holds only in-frame clones, not every one. This sample has about 160,000 clones; roughly four fifths occur once, and the top ten carry 9.5% to 12%. The sample taken for sequencing was PBMCs. These receptor sequences come from a man between 45 and 60 years old in good health and CMV-seropositive.

This clone turned up a few times. The chain carries TRBV7-8 and TRBJ2-5, with 13 bases identical to TRBD2. V dropped 4 bases and J dropped 5; count of bases not matched to a gene: 7. CDR3 length equals 16 residues. Germline V gives CDR1 SGHVS, CDR2 FQNEAQ. The chain's CDR3 is CASSSTSGGASETQYF. In DNA form, the CDR3 reads TGTGCCAGCAGCTCCACTAGCGGGGGGGCCTCGGAGACCCAGTACTTC.

The chain uses TRBV5-1 and TRBJ2-6, with 11 bases lining up with TRBD1. CDR1 and CDR2 (germline): SGHRS, YFSETQ. J lost 3 bases, V lost 4 bases, and 12 bases had no gene match. The CDR3 spans 19 residues. The CDR3 sequence is CASSPQWGQGGNGANVLTF. The CDR3 bases are TGCGCCAGCAGCCCCCAGTGGGGACAGGGGGGTAATGGGGCCAACGTCCTGACTTTC.

The chain recombines TRBV4-3 with TRBJ2-7; the match to TRBD2 covers 10 bases. The CDR3 has 16 residues. CDR1 and CDR2 (germline): LGHNA, YSLEER. Trimming cost V 3 bases and J 3 bases; bases outside gene matches: 8. The CDR3 DNA reads TGCGCCAGCAGCCACCTAGAGACTAGCGGGTACTACGAGCAGTACTTC. Translated, it gives CASSHLETSGYYEQYF.

This chain uses TRBV4-3 with TRBJ2-7, with 7 bases fitting TRBD2. With V trimmed by 0 bases and J by 4 bases, 6 bases remained unmatched. CDR3 length: 15 residues. CDR1 is LGHNA, CDR2 YSLEER, per germline. CDR3 nucleotide sequence: TGCGCCAGCAGCCAAGAGACCCTAGCGGTTTACGAGCAGTACTTC. This gives the protein CASSQETLAVYEQYF.

J is TRBJ2-7 and V is TRBV7-6; a possible D gene is TRBD2 (7 bases). This CDR3 has 16 amino acids. Germline V lookup: CDR1 SGHVS, CDR2 FNYEAQ. Trimming removed 1 base from V and 7 bases from J, with 20 bases in between. The CDR3: CASSLGGGGGGGEQYF. As DNA, the CDR3 is TGTGCCAGCAGCTTAGGCGGCGGAGGGGGGGGAGGGGAGCAGTACTTC. Based on the CDR3 plus reference TRBV7-6 and TRBJ2-7, the full variable domain is GAGVSQSPRYKVTKRGQDVALRCDPISGHVSLYWYRQALGQGPEFLTYFNYEAQQDKSGLPNDRFSAERPEGSISTLTIQRTEQRDSAMYRCASSLGGGGGGGEQYFGPGTRLTVT.

The chain is built from TRBV28 and TRBJ1-1; D gene uncertain. With 6 bases removed from V and 3 bases from J, the gap between germline ends came to 8 bases. The CDR3 is 12 amino acids. CDR1 MDHEN and CDR2 SYDVKM come from the germline V gene. In DNA form, the CDR3 reads TGTGCCAGCAGGGAACGGGACACTGAAGCTTTCTTT. Amino acid sequence: CASRERDTEAFF.

The chain links TRBV9 to TRBJ2-3; D gene ambiguous. The CDR3 runs 12 residues. Deletions cut 2 bases from V and 2 bases from J, with 3 bases between. The V gene's germline CDR1 is SGDLS and CDR2 YYNGEE. Here the CDR3 DNA reads TGTGCCAGCAGCGTTAACACAGATACGCAGTATTTT. Translated, it gives CASSVNTDTQYF.